These 14 T cell receptor beta chains share one sample of origin, sequenced in a study of blood T cell repertoires in COVID-19. The data were produced by immunoSEQ multiplex PCR, yet TCRdb's version contains in-frame clones alone and is incomplete. This sample yields approximately 220,000 clones, of which 80% to 85% are seen a single time; 6.8% belongs to the top ten. The sample taken for sequencing was PBMCs or T cells enriched from blood (not recorded which). These receptors were taken from a woman aged 40 to 50 who had recovered from COVID-19.

The CDR3 region has the DNA TGTGCCAGCAGCTCCTACTTGGACAGCCACAATGAGCAGTTCTTC. It is translated as CASSSYLDSHNEQFF. The chain couples TRBV7-9 to TRBJ2-1; a weak D match, TRBD1 (6 bases). The V gene's germline CDR1 is SEHNR and CDR2 FQNEAQ (reference sequence). The CDR3 runs 15 residues. V gave up 4 bases and J gave up 5 bases, with 15 bases separating them.

The chain combines TRBV4-2 with TRBJ2-7, with D perhaps TRBD2 (6 bases). The CDR3 contains 14 residues. Trimming left V 1 base short and J 9 bases short, with 16 bases between. From germline, CDR1 is LGHNA and CDR2 YNFKEQ. DNA for the CDR3: TGTGCCAGCAGCCAAGGAAGGGGAGGACCCTGGCAGTACTTC. Translation: CASSQGRGGPWQYF.

V usage is TRBV11-2 and J usage is TRBJ2-7; 7 bases map to TRBD2. The CDR3 runs 13 residues. The J segment lost 6 bases and the V segment lost 4 bases, leaving 6 bases of the junction unmatched. From germline, CDR1 is SGHAT and CDR2 FQNNGV. DNA of the CDR3: TGTGCCAGCAGCTCCTCTACTAGCGCCGAGCAGTACGTC. The encoded protein is CASSSSTSAEQYV.

This chain links TRBV27 with TRBJ2-1, with 8 bases aligning to TRBD2. V shed 11 bases and J 4 bases; nucleotides not matched to a gene: 1. Germline lookup yields CDR1 MNHEY and CDR2 SMNVEV (reference sequence). The CDR3 runs to 11 residues. The CDR3 coding sequence is TGTGCCGCGGGGGGATACAATGAGCAGTTCTTC. Translation: CAAGGYNEQFF.

The CDR3 protein is CASSLQGTGYGYTF. DNA of the CDR3: TGTGCCAGCAGTTTACAAGGGACAGGGTATGGCTACACCTTC. The J gene is TRBJ1-2, the V gene TRBV28; the match to TRBD1 covers 9 bases. J was trimmed by 5 bases and V by 2 bases; bases with no gene match: 3. The CDR3 totals 14 residues. Per germline, CDR1 MDHEN and CDR2 SYDVKM.

The chain carries TRBV7-9 and TRBJ2-5; 7 bases line up with TRBD1. J was trimmed by 1 base and V by 5 bases; bases with no gene match: 7. CDR1 SEHNR and CDR2 FQNEAQ come from the germline V gene (reference sequence). CDR3 length: 15 residues. CDR3 loop: CASSPRGGIQETQYF. The DNA for the CDR3 is TGTGCCAGCAGCCCCCGAGGGGGCATCCAAGAGACCCAGTACTTC.

V and J are TRBV5-1 and TRBJ1-1, with 10 bases aligning to TRBD1. This CDR3 is built from 17 residues. V trimming: 5 bases; J trimming: 4 bases; junction bases outside the gene matches: 14. The germline V gene has CDR1 SGHRS and CDR2 YFSETQ. The CDR3 DNA reads TGCGCCAGCAGTACGACCGGGACAGGGGCGTGGGGCACTGAAGCTTTCTTT. Amino acid sequence: CASSTTGTGAWGTEAFF.

This clone was counted a few times. The CDR3, as DNA: TGTGCCAGCGGGCGCCAGGGGTATGGCTACACCTTC. Translating it yields CASGRQGYGYTF. The chain uses TRBV2 and TRBJ1-2; the D gene is possibly TRBD1 (6 bases). CDR1 and CDR2 from the germline V gene are SNHLY and FYNNEI. V was pared by 8 bases and J by 5 bases, with 12 bases between. This CDR3 region has 12 residues.

The V and J genes are TRBV2 and TRBJ1-6; 8 bases agree with TRBD1. V lost 6 bases and J lost 9; bases outside the gene matches: 7. The CDR3 contains 14 residues. Germline CDR1 is SNHLY and CDR2 is FYNNEI. This chain's CDR3 is CASRAGTGGSPLHF. In DNA, the CDR3 is TGTGCCAGCAGGGCCGGGACAGGAGGTTCACCCCTCCACTTT.

The CDR3: CASSLGSWGYTF. As DNA, the CDR3 is TGTGCCAGCAGTTTAGGCTCATGGGGCTACACCTTC. The rearrangement joins TRBV28 to TRBJ1-2; unclear D gene. Between the trimmed V and J ends, which lost 2 bases and 8 bases, there was a span of 9 bases. This CDR3 contains 12 residues. The germline V gene has CDR1 MDHEN and CDR2 SYDVKM.

J is TRBJ2-3 and V is TRBV6-4, with D possibly TRBD2 on 5 matching bases. V was trimmed by 7 bases and J by 5 bases, leaving 13 bases between them. The CDR3 extends over 13 amino acids. Germline loops: CDR1 MRHNA, CDR2 SNTAGT. CDR3 loop: CASNGRGLDTQYF. Written as DNA, the CDR3 is TGTGCCAGCAATGGACGGGGATTAGATACGCAGTATTTT.

The chain couples TRBV27 to TRBJ2-7, with 13 bases lining up with TRBD2. V trimming: 6 bases; J trimming: 4 bases; junction bases outside the gene matches: 6. CDR3 length: 15 residues. CDR1 MNHEY and CDR2 SMNVEV come from the germline V gene (reference sequence). The CDR3 loop reads CASRRTSGRMYEQYF. CDR3 coding DNA: TGTGCCAGCAGGAGGACTAGCGGGAGAATGTACGAGCAGTACTTC.

As to this clone: Other DNA sequences in this sample translate to the same CDR3. The chain is built from TRBV5-6 and TRBJ1-3; a weak D match, TRBD1 (5 bases). The CDR3 is 14 amino acids. From germline, CDR1 is SGHDT and CDR2 YYEEEE. Trimming cost V 0 bases and J 4 bases, with 8 bases left between them. Written as DNA, the CDR3 is TGTGCCAGCAGCTTGGGGGGCCCAGGAAACACCATATATTTT. Its protein is CASSLGGPGNTIYF.

The chain couples TRBV9 to TRBJ2-3, with a possible D match to TRBD1 (6 bases). This CDR3 contains 14 residues. Germline lookup yields CDR1 SGDLS and CDR2 YYNGEE. V was cut by 4 bases and J by 0 bases, with 9 bases left in between. CDR3 DNA sequence: TGTGCCAGCAGCTACAGGGCTAGCACAGATACGCAGTATTTT. This gives the protein CASSYRASTDTQYF. The complete variable domain, with remaining parts taken from reference TRBV9 and TRBJ2-3, reads DSGVTQTPKHLITATGQRVTLRCSPRSGDLSVYWYQQSLDQGLQFLIQYYNGEERAKGNILERFSAQQFPDLHSELNLSSLELGDSALYFCASSYRASTDTQYFGPGTRLTVL.